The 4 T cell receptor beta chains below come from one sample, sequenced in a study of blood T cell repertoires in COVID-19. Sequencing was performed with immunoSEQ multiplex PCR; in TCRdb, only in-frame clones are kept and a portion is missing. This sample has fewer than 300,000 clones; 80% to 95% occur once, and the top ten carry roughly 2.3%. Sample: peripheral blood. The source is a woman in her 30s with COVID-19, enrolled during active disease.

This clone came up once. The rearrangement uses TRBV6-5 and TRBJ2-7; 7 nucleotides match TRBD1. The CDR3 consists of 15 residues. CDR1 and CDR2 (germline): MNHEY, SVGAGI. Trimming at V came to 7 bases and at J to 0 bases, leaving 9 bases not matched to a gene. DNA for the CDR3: TGTGCCAGCACCTCGGGACAGATCAGCTCCTACGAGCAGTACTTC. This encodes CASTSGQISSYEQYF.

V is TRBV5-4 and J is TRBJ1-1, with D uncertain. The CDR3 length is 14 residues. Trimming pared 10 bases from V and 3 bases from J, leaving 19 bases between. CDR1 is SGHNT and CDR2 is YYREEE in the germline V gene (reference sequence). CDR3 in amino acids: CAVRRELADTEAFF. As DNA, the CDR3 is TGTGCCGTTCGGCGGGAACTGGCGGACACTGAAGCTTTCTTT.

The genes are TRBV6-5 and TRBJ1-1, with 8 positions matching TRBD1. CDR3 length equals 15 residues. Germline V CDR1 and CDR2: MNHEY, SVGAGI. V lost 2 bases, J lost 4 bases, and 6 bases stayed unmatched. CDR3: CASSYPGGVSTEAFF. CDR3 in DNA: TGTGCCAGCAGTTACCCAGGGGGCGTGAGCACTGAAGCTTTCTTT.

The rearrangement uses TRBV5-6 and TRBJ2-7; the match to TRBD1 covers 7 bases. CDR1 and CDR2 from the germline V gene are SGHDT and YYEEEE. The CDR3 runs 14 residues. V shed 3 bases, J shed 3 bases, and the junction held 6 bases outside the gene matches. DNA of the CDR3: TGTGCCAGCAGCTCGACAGGGCAAGTCTACGAGCAGTACTTC. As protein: CASSSTGQVYEQYF.